This record looks at one T cell receptor beta chain sequence and its context. Its antigen is as yet unknown. The authors made TCR beta cDNA libraries by 5'RACE template switching. This switching added a universal primer site and UMIs. TCRdb re-called the 5' RACE reads and shows each CDR3 protein once, DNA omitted. This table holds about 260,000 distinct CDR3 sequences. From germline, CDR1 is DFQATT and CDR2 SNEGSKA (reference sequence). This CDR3 is 13 amino acids long. This sample is part of a study of T cells expressing NK-cell markers. Study overall: Sorted CD3+CD56-NKG2C+, CD3+CD56+NKG2C+ and CD3+CD56+NKG2C- T cells supplied the TCR beta repertoires. Findings of the study overall: Topping the CD3+CD56-NKG2C+ fraction as well were these clonotypes, in a handful of donors.

The V gene is TRBV20-1, the J gene TRBJ2-1; TCRdb gives TRBD1 as the D gene, but with no DNA this cannot be confirmed. The sequenced sample was blood T cells: a sorted CD56 or NKG2C T cell subset, CD4+ or CD8+ T cells, or bulk PBMC T cells (not recorded which). The source is a woman aged 18 to 75 in good health. CDR3 protein: CGGAGTTSSRSFF.